The clone carrying this T cell receptor beta chain showed up just once. Its antigen remains unidentified. A much larger clone differs from this one at a single base, so this may be a read error. No conserved phenylalanine or tryptophan ends this CDR3, so it is likely a read error. It was at first hyperthyroidism diagnosis, before any ophthalmopathy symptoms, that the blood sample was taken. Authors of the study amplified TCR beta CDR3 regions from RNA transcripts. The HTBI primer set served for first-round RT-PCR of the TCR CDR3. TCRdb processed the multiplex PCR reads anew with MiXCR; each CDR3 protein has one entry. The sample yields around 380,000 distinct CDR3 sequences, roughly 12% seen once. The source of the sample is a study of T cells in Graves' hyperthyroidism and ophthalmopathy. Broader study findings: Stable hyperthyroidism and ophthalmopathy were separated using 13 V-J signatures.

This sequence originates from a young man with Graves' hyperthyroidism that later progressed to Graves' ophthalmopathy. Material: blood.

CDR3 nucleotide sequence: TGCAGTGCCAAGCCGGTGACAGGGCGTTACAATGAGCAGTTCCTC. Amino acids: CSAKPVTGRYNEQFL. The chain joins TRBV20-1 to TRBJ2-1, with 7 bases aligning to TRBD1. The CDR3 loop spans 15 amino acids. Germline loops: CDR1 DFQATT, CDR2 SNEGSKA (reference sequence). V was pared by 6 bases and J by 4 bases, with 12 bases of the junction left unmatched.